A selection of T cell receptor beta chains follows, all from one sample in a study of T cells in Graves' hyperthyroidism and ophthalmopathy. From the multiplex PCR reads, TCRdb called clonotypes with MiXCR, one entry per CDR3 protein. The profile shows fewer than 550,000 distinct CDR3 sequences, 15% to 19% of them singletons. The sequencing input was blood. The origin of the receptors is a woman aged 18-29 years with Graves' hyperthyroidism. The CDR3 runs from the conserved cysteine through the conserved F or W. The order of the fields is J gene, D gene, V gene, clone size, CDR3 protein, CDR3 DNA. D genes are given only for firm matches. For some rows the clone size is stated as once, few or many, or as a class when expanded; others skip it.

TRBJ1-1	NA	TRBV9	NA	CASSVRRVDTEAFF	TGTGCCAGCAGCGTTAGGAGGGTGGATACTGAAGCTTTCTTT
TRBJ2-1	TRBD2	TRBV9	NA	CASSATSGVYNEQFF	TGTGCCAGCAGCGCCACTAGCGGGGTCTACAATGAGCAGTTCTTC
TRBJ1-6	NA	TRBV14	NA	CASSQDLPGQSPLHF	TGTGCCAGCAGCCAAGATCTGCCAGGGCAATCACCCCTCCACTTT
TRBJ2-1	TRBD2	TRBV5-1	many	CASSSHRGGASYNEQFF	TGCGCCAGCAGCTCCCATCGCGGGGGGGCGTCCTACAATGAGCAGTTCTTC
TRBJ1-5	NA	TRBV7-9	many	CASGRGDQPQHF	TGTGCCAGCGGTCGGGGAGATCAGCCCCAGCATTTT
TRBJ1-3	NA	TRBV3-1	many	CASSQGAFSTTGNTIYF	TGTGCCAGCAGCCAAGGGGCCTTCTCAACTACTGGAAACACCATATATTTT
TRBJ2-5	NA	TRBV27	few	CASSQHMKETQYF	TGTGCCAGCAGTCAACACATGAAAGAGACCCAGTACTTC
TRBJ2-7	TRBD2	TRBV4-1	few	CASSLFPGGAYEQYF	TGCGCCAGCAGCCTCTTCCCCGGGGGGGCCTACGAGCAGTACTTC
TRBJ2-2	NA	TRBV24-1	many	CATSEVWSGELFF	TGTGCCACCAGTGAGGTTTGGTCCGGGGAGCTGTTTTTT
TRBJ2-1	NA	TRBV20-1	many	CSGSGLSYNEQFF	TGCAGTGGGAGCGGCCTCTCCTACAATGAGCAGTTCTTC
TRBJ2-1	NA	TRBV5-6	few	CASSWGTGTYSEQFF	TGTGCCAGCAGCTGGGGGACCGGGACCTACAGTGAGCAGTTCTTC
TRBJ2-1	NA	TRBV9	many	CASSVESGPASSYNEQFF	TGTGCCAGCAGCGTAGAGTCAGGGCCTGCTTCCTCCTACAATGAGCAGTTCTTC
TRBJ1-3	TRBD1	TRBV19	NA	CASSIGDRGTGNTIYF	TGTGCCAGTAGTATTGGAGACAGGGGAACTGGAAACACCATATATTTT
TRBJ1-3	NA	TRBV11-3	once	CASSSTGASSGNTIYF	TGTGCCAGCAGCTCGACAGGCGCTAGCTCTGGAAACACCATATATTTT
TRBJ2-7	NA	TRBV7-2	many	CASSLALGYEQYF	TGTGCCAGCAGCTTAGCGCTGGGGTACGAGCAGTACTTC
TRBJ2-7	TRBD1	TRBV7-9	many	CASSPGTGFLSYEQYF	TGTGCCAGCAGCCCCGGGACAGGGTTCCTCTCCTACGAGCAGTACTTC
TRBJ1-1	NA	TRBV7-8	many	CASSPRGPIWTEAFF	TGTGCCAGCAGCCCACGCGGCCCTATCTGGACTGAAGCTTTCTTT
TRBJ2-3	NA	TRBV10-3	many	CAISPGGAGSTDTQYF	TGTGCCATCAGTCCCGGGGGCGCCGGCAGCACAGATACGCAGTATTTT
TRBJ1-2	TRBD1	TRBV2	many	CASSEDREYGYTF	TGTGCCAGCAGTGAGGACAGGGAATATGGCTACACCTTC
TRBJ2-5	TRBD2	TRBV3-1	NA	CADPGTSGSYGETQYF	TGTGCCGACCCCGGGACTAGCGGTTCGTACGGGGAGACCCAGTACTTC
TRBJ1-2	NA	TRBV11-2	NA	CASSLRTAPQYGYTF	TGTGCCAGCAGCCTACGGACAGCTCCGCAATATGGCTACACCTTC
TRBJ1-2	TRBD1	TRBV2	few	CASRLGTDNKWGYTF	TGTGCCAGCAGGCTTGGGACAGACAACAAATGGGGCTACACCTTC
TRBJ2-6	TRBD1	TRBV2	few	CASGTGGPSGANVLTF	TGTGCCAGCGGAACAGGGGGCCCCTCTGGGGCCAACGTCCTGACTTTC
TRBJ2-5	NA	TRBV3-1	NA	CASSQVEGSLQYF	TGTGCCAGCAGCCAAGTCGAGGGGTCCCTCCAGTACTTC
TRBJ2-3	TRBD2	TRBV11-3	NA	CASSPRTSGGSTDTQYF	TGTGCCAGCAGCCCACGGACTAGCGGGGGAAGCACAGATACGCAGTATTTT
TRBJ1-5	NA	TRBV19	many	CASSIGQNQPQHF	TGTGCCAGTAGTATTGGACAGAATCAGCCCCAGCATTTT
TRBJ1-3	NA	TRBV6-1	NA	CASSERSGNTIYF	TGTGCCAGCAGTGAAAGGTCTGGAAACACCATATATTTT
TRBJ2-1	NA	TRBV20-1	many	CSAAVFSSYNEQFF	TGCAGTGCTGCCGTCTTTAGCTCCTACAATGAGCAGTTCTTC
TRBJ1-2	NA	TRBV9	NA	CASSVARGSDHGYTF	TGTGCCAGCAGCGTAGCAAGGGGTAGTGACCATGGCTACACCTTC
TRBJ1-4	NA	TRBV3-1	many	CASSPRTNEKLFF	TGTGCCAGCAGCCCCCGAACTAATGAAAAACTGTTTTTT